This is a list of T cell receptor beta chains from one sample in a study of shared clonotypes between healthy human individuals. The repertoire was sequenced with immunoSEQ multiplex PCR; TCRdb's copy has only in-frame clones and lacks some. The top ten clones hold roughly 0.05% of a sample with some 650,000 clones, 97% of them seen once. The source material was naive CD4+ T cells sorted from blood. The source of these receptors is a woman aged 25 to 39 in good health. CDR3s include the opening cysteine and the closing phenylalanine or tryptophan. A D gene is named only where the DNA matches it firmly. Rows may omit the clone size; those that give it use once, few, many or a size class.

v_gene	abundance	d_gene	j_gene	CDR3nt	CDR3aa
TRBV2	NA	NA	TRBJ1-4	TGTGCCAGCAGTGAAGCAGCAGGATGGGGTAATGAAAAACTGTTTTTT	CASSEAAGWGNEKLFF
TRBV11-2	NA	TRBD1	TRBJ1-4	TGTGCCAGCAGCGGGGGGACAGGTGAAGAAAAACTGTTTTTT	CASSGGTGEEKLFF
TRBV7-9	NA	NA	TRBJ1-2	TGTGCCAGCAGCTTAGCGGGACCTGGCTACACCTTC	CASSLAGPGYTF
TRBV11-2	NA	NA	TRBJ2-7	TGTGCCAGCAGCTGGCAGGGCGTATCCTACGAGCAGTACTTC	CASSWQGVSYEQYF
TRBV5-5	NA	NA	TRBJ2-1	TGTGCCAGCAGCCCAAGGGGCGGGGCCTACAATGAGCAGTTCTTC	CASSPRGGAYNEQFF
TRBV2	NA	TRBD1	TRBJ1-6	TGTGCCAGCAGGAGAGGCCAGGGGGATAATTCACCCCTCCACTTT	CASRRGQGDNSPLHF
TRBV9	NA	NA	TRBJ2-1	TGTGCCAGCAGCGTCGGGGCGAAAAGGTCCCTAGAGCAGTTCTTC	CASSVGAKRSLEQFF
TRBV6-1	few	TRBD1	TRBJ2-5	TGTGCCAGCAGTGCCGACAGGGTGGTGGAGACCCAGTACTTC	CASSADRVVETQYF
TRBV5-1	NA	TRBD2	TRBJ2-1	TGCGCCAGCAGCCCGACTAGCGGGGGCAACAATGAGCAGTTCTTC	CASSPTSGGNNEQFF
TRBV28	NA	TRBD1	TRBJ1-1	TGTGCCAGCAGTATCCCGGGACAGGGGGTCACTGAAGCTTTCTTT	CASSIPGQGVTEAFF
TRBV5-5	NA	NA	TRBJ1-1	TGTGCCAGCAGCTTGGTGGGGGCAGGTGAAGCTTTCTTT	CASSLVGAGEAFF
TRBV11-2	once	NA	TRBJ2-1	TGTGCCAGCAGCTTAGAGTTGAGCTCCTACAATGAGCAGTTCTTC	CASSLELSSYNEQFF
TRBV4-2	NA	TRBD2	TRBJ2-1	TGTGCCAGCAGCCAGCGAGGGGTAGCGGGGGATAACTACAATGAGCAGTTCTTC	CASSQRGVAGDNYNEQFF
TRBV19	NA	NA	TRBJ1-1	TGTGCCAGTACCGGACAGATGAACACTGAAGCTTTCTTT	CASTGQMNTEAFF
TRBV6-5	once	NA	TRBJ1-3	TGTGCCAGCAGTTTGTTCGGCAGGGCTACTGGAAACACCATATATTTT	CASSLFGRATGNTIYF
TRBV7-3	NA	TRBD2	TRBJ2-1	TGTGCCAGCAGCTTAGCCCACGGACTAGCGGGAGTCAATGAGCAGTTCTTC	CASSLAHGLAGVNEQFF
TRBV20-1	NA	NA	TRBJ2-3	TGCAGTGCTAGGGATACAGATACGCAGTATTTT	CSARDTDTQYF
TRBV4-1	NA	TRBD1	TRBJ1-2	TGCGCCAGCAGCCAGCCGGGACAGGTGGATGGCTACACCTTC	CASSQPGQVDGYTF
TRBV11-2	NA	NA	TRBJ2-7	TGTGCCAGCAGCCCGGCCCGGGGTACCTACGAGCAGTACTTC	CASSPARGTYEQYF
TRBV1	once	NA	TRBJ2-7	TGCACCAGCAGCCGCCTTTACGAGCAGTACTTC	CTSSRLYEQYF
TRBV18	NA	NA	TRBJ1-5	TGTGCCAGCTCACCACCCGGGCCAGGGGGCAATCAGCCCCAGCATTTT	CASSPPGPGGNQPQHF
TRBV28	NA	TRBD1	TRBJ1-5	TGTGCCAGCAGTTTGCCGCCCGGGACAGGGGGCAATCAGCCCCAGCATTTT	CASSLPPGTGGNQPQHF
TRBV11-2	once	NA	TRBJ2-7	TGTGCCAGCAGCTTAGAGGTGGTTAGCAACGAGCAGTACTTC	CASSLEVVSNEQYF
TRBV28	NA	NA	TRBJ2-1	TGTGCCAGCAGTCCCGCGGGCGAGGCATACAATGAGCAGTTCTTC	CASSPAGEAYNEQFF
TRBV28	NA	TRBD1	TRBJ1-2	TGTGCCAGCATTAGGGCCCCTGGGGACAGGGGAAGTGGCTACACCTTC	CASIRAPGDRGSGYTF
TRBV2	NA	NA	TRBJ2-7	TGTGCCAGCAAGGTTGCCCCTGAATACGAGCAGTACTTC	CASKVAPEYEQYF
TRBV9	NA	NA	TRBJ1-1	TGTGCCAGCAGCCCAGCCGGGAGACGGCACGAAGCTTTCTTT	CASSPAGRRHEAFF
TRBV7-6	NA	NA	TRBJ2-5	TGTGCCAGCAGCTTATCTAATAAGGGGTTTCCAGAGACCCAGTACTTC	CASSLSNKGFPETQYF
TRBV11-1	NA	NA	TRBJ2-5	TGTGCCAGCAGCTTAGGAAGTGGCCCCGGGGGACAAGAGACCCAGTACTTC	CASSLGSGPGGQETQYF
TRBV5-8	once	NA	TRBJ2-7	TGTGCCAGCAGCTTCACCCAGTATACCGAGCAGTACTTC	CASSFTQYTEQYF
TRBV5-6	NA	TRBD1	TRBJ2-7	TGTGCCAGCAGCTTAACCGGGACAGGGTACTCCGAGCAGTACTTC	CASSLTGTGYSEQYF
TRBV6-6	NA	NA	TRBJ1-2	TGTGCCAGCAGTTACTCGGACGGCTATGGCTACACCTTC	CASSYSDGYGYTF
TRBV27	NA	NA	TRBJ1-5	TGTGCCAGCAGTCCCCAGGGGAGGTGGCAGCCCCAGCATTTT	CASSPQGRWQPQHF
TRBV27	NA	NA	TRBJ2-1	TGTGCCAGCAGTTGGGGATTTGAGCAGTTCTTC	CASSWGFEQFF
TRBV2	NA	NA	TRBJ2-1	TGTGCCAGCACCTCACTCGTACCCAATGAGCAGTTCTTC	CASTSLVPNEQFF
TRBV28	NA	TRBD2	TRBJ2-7	TGTGCCAGCAGTTTTCCTAGCGGGTCCTACGAGCAGTACTTC	CASSFPSGSYEQYF
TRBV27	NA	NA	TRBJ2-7	TGTGCCAGCAGTTCCTACAGGGTAATCTCTAACGAGCAGTACTTC	CASSSYRVISNEQYF